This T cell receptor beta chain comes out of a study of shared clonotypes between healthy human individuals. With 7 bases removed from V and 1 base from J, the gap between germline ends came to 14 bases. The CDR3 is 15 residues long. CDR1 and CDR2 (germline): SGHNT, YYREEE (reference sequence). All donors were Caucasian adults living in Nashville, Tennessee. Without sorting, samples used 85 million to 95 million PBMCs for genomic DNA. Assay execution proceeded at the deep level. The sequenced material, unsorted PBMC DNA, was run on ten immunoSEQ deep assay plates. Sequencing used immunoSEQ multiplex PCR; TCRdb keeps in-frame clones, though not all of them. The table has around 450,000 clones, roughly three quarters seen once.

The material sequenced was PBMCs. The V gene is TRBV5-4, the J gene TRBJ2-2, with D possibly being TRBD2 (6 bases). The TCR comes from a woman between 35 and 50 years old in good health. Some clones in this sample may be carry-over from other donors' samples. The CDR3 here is CASSEGGGNTGELFF. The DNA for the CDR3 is TGTGCCAGCTCTGAGGGAGGTGGGAACACCGGGGAGCTGTTTTTT.